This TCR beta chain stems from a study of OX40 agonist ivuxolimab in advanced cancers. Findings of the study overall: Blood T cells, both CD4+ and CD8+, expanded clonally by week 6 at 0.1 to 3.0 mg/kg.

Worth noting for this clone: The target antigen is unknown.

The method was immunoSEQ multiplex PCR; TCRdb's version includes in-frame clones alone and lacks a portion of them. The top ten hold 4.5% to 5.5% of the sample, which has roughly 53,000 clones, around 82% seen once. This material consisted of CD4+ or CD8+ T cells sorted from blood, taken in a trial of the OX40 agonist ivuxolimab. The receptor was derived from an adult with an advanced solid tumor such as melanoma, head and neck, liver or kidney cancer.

CDR3 nucleotide sequence: TGTGCCAGCAGTGAAAGGTCGGCTAGCACAGATACGCAGTATTTT. Translated, it gives CASSERSASTDTQYF. This sequence joins TRBV2 and TRBJ2-3; unclear D gene. V gave up 2 bases and J gave up 0 bases, with 9 bases separating them. Per germline, CDR1 SNHLY and CDR2 FYNNEI. This CDR3 region has 15 residues.